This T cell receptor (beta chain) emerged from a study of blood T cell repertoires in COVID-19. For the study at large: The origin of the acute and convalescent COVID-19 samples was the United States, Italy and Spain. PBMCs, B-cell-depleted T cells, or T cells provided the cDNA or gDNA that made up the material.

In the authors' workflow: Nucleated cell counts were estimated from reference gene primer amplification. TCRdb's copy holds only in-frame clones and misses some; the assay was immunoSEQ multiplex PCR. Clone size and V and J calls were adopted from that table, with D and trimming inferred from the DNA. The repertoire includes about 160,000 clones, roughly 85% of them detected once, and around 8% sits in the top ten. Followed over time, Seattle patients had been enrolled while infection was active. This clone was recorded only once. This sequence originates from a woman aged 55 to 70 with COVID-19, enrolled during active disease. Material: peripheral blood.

CDR3 bases: TGTGCCAGCAGCTCCTATGGCTACACCTTC. This sequence encodes CASSSYGYTF. The chain uses TRBV12-3 or TRBV12-4 and TRBJ1-2; D is ambiguous. V was shortened by 6 bases and J by 4 bases, with 3 bases between the two germline ends. This CDR3 is 10 amino acids long.